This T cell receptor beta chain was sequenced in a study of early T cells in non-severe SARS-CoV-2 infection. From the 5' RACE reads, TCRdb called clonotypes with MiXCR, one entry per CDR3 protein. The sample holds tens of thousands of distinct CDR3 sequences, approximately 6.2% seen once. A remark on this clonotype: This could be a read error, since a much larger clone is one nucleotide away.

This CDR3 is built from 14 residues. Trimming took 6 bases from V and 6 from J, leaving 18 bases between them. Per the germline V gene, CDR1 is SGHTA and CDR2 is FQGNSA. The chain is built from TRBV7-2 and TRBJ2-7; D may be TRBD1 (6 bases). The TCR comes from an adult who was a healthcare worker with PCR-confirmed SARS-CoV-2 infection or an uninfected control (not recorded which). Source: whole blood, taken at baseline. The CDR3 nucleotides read TGTGCCAGCAGTTTACAGGGTGGCTACTGCGAGCAGTACTTC. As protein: CASSLQGGYCEQYF.